Listed below are T cell receptor beta chains from one sample, sequenced in a study of T cell responses to AZD1222 COVID-19 vaccine. TCRdb's table, derived via immunoSEQ multiplex PCR, lists solely in-frame clones and lacks some. The sample yields about 94,000 clones, approximately 90% seen once. The sample in question was peripheral blood, obtained 28 days after the second AZD1222 dose. The receptors here all came from an adult who received the AZD1222 COVID-19 vaccine. Both conserved end residues are part of each CDR3. D genes are given only for firm matches. Some rows mark clone size as missing; the rest say once, few, many or name a class of expanded clone.

TRBV4-3	NA	NA	TRBJ2-2	TGCGCCAGCAGCCGGGTTATTGACAGGTCCGAAGAACTGTTTTTT	CASSRVIDRSEELFF
TRBV6-2/TRBV6-3	NA	NA	TRBJ2-5	TGTGCCAGCAGTTTTTCAATCGAATCCTTAGCGGTACAAGAGACCCAGTACTTC	CASSFSIESLAVQETQYF
TRBV30	NA	NA	TRBJ2-7	TGTGCCTGGAGTGTTCTCGGGGAGGTGGAGTACTTC	CAWSVLGEVEYF
TRBV5-1	NA	TRBD1	TRBJ2-1	TGCGCCAGCAGCTTGGGACAGGGGGAGCACAATGAGCAGTTCTTC	CASSLGQGEHNEQFF
TRBV6-5	NA	NA	TRBJ1-3	TGTGCCAGCAGAAAAGGGGGAGCCCACACCATATATTTT	CASRKGGAHTIYF
TRBV29-1	NA	NA	TRBJ2-7	TGCAGCGTTGGAGCGCCCGTGGGGACTTTAGCGGGCCCCAGGGGCGAGCAGTACTTC	CSVGAPVGTLAGPRGEQYF
TRBV2	once	NA	TRBJ1-2	TGTGCCAGCAGCCCGGGGGCAGACCTCTATGGCTACACCTTC	CASSPGADLYGYTF
TRBV2	NA	TRBD1	TRBJ1-1	TGTGCCAGCAGCAGACAGGGGCCGGATGAAGGTTTCTTT	CASSRQGPDEGFF
TRBV30	NA	NA	TRBJ1-6	TGTGCCTGGAGTCCCGGATATAATTCACCCCTCCACTTT	CAWSPGYNSPLHF
TRBV2	NA	TRBD1	TRBJ1-3	TGTGCCAGCAGTTGGGACAGGACTTTCTCTGGAAACACCATATATTTT	CASSWDRTFSGNTIYF